This TCR beta chain was found in a study of blood T cell repertoires in COVID-19. About the study: Sources were T cells, B-cell-depleted T cells, or PBMCs; the material itself was cDNA or gDNA.

Assay used: immunoSEQ multiplex PCR; TCRdb lists only in-frame clones, some missing. The sample lists around 160,000 clones, less than 90% occurring once. Germline V gives CDR1 ENHRY, CDR2 SYGVKD. With 3 bases clipped from V and 5 bases from J, the junction kept 5 bases outside the gene matches. The CDR3 runs to 14 residues. Enrollees, about 18 to 90 years old, lived in 25 or so US areas. Cohorts were based on clinical histories the participants reported. Before they entered the study, exposed participants had met a COVID-19 case within 2 weeks. The genes are TRBV10-3 and TRBJ2-3, with TRBD1 matching over 7 bases. What was sequenced was PBMCs or T cells enriched from blood (not recorded which). The TCR originated in a woman aged 45-60 years who had been exposed to COVID-19. For the CDR3, the DNA is TGTGCCATCAGTGAATTACAGGGGAAAGATACGCAGTATTTT. Protein product: CAISELQGKDTQYF.